The 27 T cell receptor beta chains given below trace back to one sample, sequenced in a study of cytomegalovirus exposure and HLA in healthy donors (dated by TCRdb to 2016 to 2017). Library preparation used the immunoSEQ multiplex PCR assay. The multiplex PCR relied on a mix of 60 forward primers for TCR Vbeta segments and 13 reverse primers for TCR Jbeta segments. Here the immuneACCESS table is served through TCRdb, limited to in-frame sequences with V and J called. Missing clones are a known gap in these copies; in checked studies unresolved V genes cover under half, and the rest lacks a known reason. This sample comprises about 150,000 clones, roughly 79% of them detected only once. The ten largest clonotypes hold about 1.6% of the sample. Material: PBMCs. Every receptor here comes from a man aged 35 to 55 in good health and CMV-seronegative.

In DNA form, the CDR3 reads TGTGCCAGCAGTTTACGGGGGGGGGATGGTCAGCCCCAGCATTTT. Residues: CASSLRGGDGQPQHF. The rearrangement joins TRBV28 to TRBJ1-5; D is possibly TRBD1 (5 bases). Trimming removed 2 bases at V and 6 bases at J, with 14 bases between. The CDR3 spans 15 residues. Germline CDR1 and CDR2: MDHEN and SYDVKM.

This clone was counted between two and nine times. This chain joins TRBV10-3 and TRBJ2-1; 14 nucleotides agree with TRBD2. The length of the CDR3 is 17 residues. With V trimmed by 2 bases and J by 8 bases, 8 bases remained unmatched. Germline V gene lookup returns CDR1 ENHRY and CDR2 SYGVKD. CDR3 bases: TGTGCCATCAGTGAGCCGAGGACTAGCGGGAGGTGGGATGAGCAGTTCTTC. Translating gives CAISEPRTSGRWDEQFF.

This chain uses TRBV27 with TRBJ1-1, with a weak D call TRBD1 (5 bases). The germline V gene encodes CDR1 MNHEY and CDR2 SMNVEV (reference sequence). CDR3 length: 14 amino acids. Trimming stripped 5 bases from V and 3 bases from J, with 13 bases between. The CDR3 DNA reads TGTGCCAGCAGTACCAGGGAGGCGGACACTGAAGCTTTCTTT. Protein sequence: CASSTREADTEAFF.

CDR3 in amino acids: CASSFVSSYNSPLHF. Written as DNA, the CDR3 is TGTGCCAGCAGTTTTGTGAGCTCCTATAATTCACCCCTCCACTTT. The genes are TRBV28 and TRBJ1-6; D call uncertain. Germline loops: CDR1 MDHEN, CDR2 SYDVKM. The CDR3 runs to 15 residues. Trimming removed 3 bases from V and 0 bases from J, with 6 bases in between.

This chain connects TRBV6-1 to TRBJ2-7; TRBD2 matches at 8 bases. The CDR3 runs 15 residues. After removal of 5 bases from V and 0 bases from J, the junction contained 6 bases not matched to a gene. The germline V gene encodes CDR1 MNHNS and CDR2 SASEGT. In DNA form, the CDR3 reads TGTGCCAGCAGTAGAACTAGCGGAAGCTCCTACGAGCAGTACTTC. Its protein is CASSRTSGSSYEQYF.

J is TRBJ1-4 and V is TRBV7-9, with 11 bases aligning to TRBD1. Trimming took 5 bases from V and 3 from J; bases not matched to a gene: 5. There are 16 residues in the CDR3. Germline lookup yields CDR1 SEHNR and CDR2 FQNEAQ (reference sequence). CDR3 residues: CASSPDRGRANEKLFF. The CDR3 nucleotides read TGTGCCAGCAGCCCGGACAGGGGGCGGGCTAATGAAAAACTGTTTTTT.

This clone was picked up one time. V usage is TRBV11-2 and J usage is TRBJ1-3; D ambiguous. There are 13 residues in the CDR3. Germline V gene data show CDR1 as SGHAT and CDR2 as FQNNGV. The germline V and J ends were trimmed by 5 bases and 7 bases, with 12 bases remaining between them. The CDR3 coding sequence is TGTGCCAGCAGCGGCGGCTCCTTGAACACCATATATTTT. Encoded protein: CASSGGSLNTIYF.

The CDR3 DNA reads TGCGCCAGCAGCCAAGATAAGAACGTAGGGGCCCAGTACTTC. Translation gives CASSQDKNVGAQYF. The chain combines TRBV4-1 with TRBJ2-5; the D gene is possibly TRBD1 (5 bases). CDR3 length: 14 amino acids. Germline CDR1 and CDR2: MGHRA and YSYEKL. V was trimmed by 0 bases and J by 9 bases, leaving 14 bases between them.

J is TRBJ2-7 and V is TRBV21-1; TRBD1 is the table's D call and was not checked against the DNA. TRBV21-1 is assigned pseudogene status. The CDR3 sequence is 16 residues long. CDR3 DNA: TGTGCCAGCAACCTACAGGATGAACGACAGGGGAATGAGCAGTACTTC. Translated: CASNLQDERQGNEQYF.

The chain uses TRBV5-5 and TRBJ1-1; possible D gene TRBD1, 6 bases. Germline CDR1 SGHKS, CDR2 YYEKEE (reference sequence). The CDR3 loop spans 14 amino acids. V was clipped by 2 bases and J by 1 base, with 9 bases between them. The CDR3 DNA sequence: TGTGCCAGCAGCTTTTTGGGACAGAACACTGAAGCTTTCTTT. Encoded protein: CASSFLGQNTEAFF.

The CDR3 region has the DNA TGTGCCAGCAGCGGAGACAGGGATGGGGGACTCTACGAGCAGTACTTC. As protein: CASSGDRDGGLYEQYF. The rearrangement joins TRBV5-6 to TRBJ2-5; the D gene is possibly TRBD1 (7 bases). The J call could be wrong; TRBJ2-7 is a better fit for the DNA end. The CDR3 totals 16 residues. Germline values: CDR1 SGHDT, CDR2 YYEEEE.

CDR3 sequence reads: CASSVTGLNTEAFF. The CDR3 nucleotides read TGTGCCAGCAGCGTGACAGGTTTGAACACTGAAGCTTTCTTT. The rearrangement joins TRBV6-6 to TRBJ1-1; possible D gene TRBD1, 6 bases. The CDR3 runs 14 residues. V was trimmed by 6 bases and J by 0 bases, leaving 11 bases between them. Looked up from germline, CDR1 is MNHNY and CDR2 is SVGAGI (reference sequence).

The chain employs TRBV7-2 and TRBJ1-4; maybe TRBD1 (5 bases). Per germline, CDR1 SGHTA and CDR2 FQGNSA. This CDR3 has 13 residues. V was pared by 5 bases and J by 7 bases, with 11 bases between. The CDR3 DNA follows: TGTGCCAGCAGCCCAGGGAATGGTGAAAAACTGTTTTTT. This translates into CASSPGNGEKLFF.

This sequence joins TRBV19 and TRBJ2-5; 14 nucleotides match TRBD2. J was trimmed by 1 base and V by 4 bases; bases with no gene match: 8. This CDR3 comprises 18 residues. The germline gives CDR1 LNHDA, CDR2 SQIVND (reference sequence). The DNA of the CDR3 is TGTGCCAGTAGTAGAACCGGGACTAGCGGGAGTGGCCAAGAGACCCAGTACTTC. Translated: CASSRTGTSGSGQETQYF.

This clone has just a few counts. The chain employs TRBV2 and TRBJ1-4; maybe TRBD1 (6 bases). Trimming left V 5 bases short and J 3 bases short, with 13 bases between. The CDR3 extends over 15 amino acids. CDR1 and CDR2 from the germline V gene are SNHLY and FYNNEI. CDR3 in amino acids: CASSPYGQSNEKLFF. The CDR3, as DNA: TGTGCCAGCAGTCCTTACGGACAGTCTAATGAAAAACTGTTTTTT. Drawing the rest from reference TRBV2 and TRBJ1-4, the complete variable domain is EPEVTQTPSHQVTQMGQEVILRCVPISNHLYFYWYRQILGQKVEFLVSFYNNEISEKSEIFDDQFSVERPDGSNFTLKIRSTKLEDSAMYFCASSPYGQSNEKLFFGSGTQLSVL.

The CDR3: CAIQGGNTEAFF. The CDR3 DNA reads as TGTGCCATACAAGGGGGGAACACTGAAGCTTTCTTT. The chain has TRBV10-3 and TRBJ1-1, with a weak D call TRBD1 (6 bases). The germline CDR1 and CDR2 sequences are ENHRY and SYGVKD. Trimming pared 9 bases from V and 1 base from J, leaving 9 bases between. This CDR3 contains 12 residues.

The chain is built from TRBV19 and TRBJ1-4, with D unresolved. This CDR3 spans 14 amino acids. Germline V gene data show CDR1 as LNHDA and CDR2 as SQIVND (reference sequence). The V gene lost 6 bases and the J gene lost 4 bases, with 12 bases spanning the gap. CDR3 DNA sequence: TGTGCCAGTAGGGTCACAGCCTTTAATGAAAAACTGTTTTTT. Protein: CASRVTAFNEKLFF.

The chain is built from TRBV27 and TRBJ2-2; D is unresolved. The V gene's germline CDR1 is MNHEY and CDR2 SMNVEV (reference sequence). The CDR3 is made up of 13 amino acids. Trimming left V 6 bases short and J 1 base short, with 6 bases between. The CDR3 loop is CASRAGNTGELFF. DNA of the CDR3: TGTGCCAGCAGGGCAGGGAACACCGGGGAGCTGTTTTTT.

V gene TRBV7-2 combines with J gene TRBJ1-4, with a possible D match to TRBD1 (5 bases). This CDR3 has 15 amino acids. Between the trimmed V and J ends, which lost 1 base and 8 bases, there was a span of 14 bases. Germline V gene lookup returns CDR1 SGHTA and CDR2 FQGNSA. CDR3 region: CASSLGGGGKEKLFF. DNA for the CDR3: TGTGCCAGCAGCTTAGGGGGCGGGGGGAAAGAAAAACTGTTTTTT.

This clone came up a few times. The chain uses TRBV2 and TRBJ2-7; D possibly corresponds to TRBD1 (6 bases). CDR3 length: 12 amino acids. The ends were cut back, 11 bases at V and 4 bases at J, with 15 bases in the middle. CDR1 SNHLY and CDR2 FYNNEI come from the germline V gene. The CDR3 region is CALRVGAYEQYF. CDR3 DNA sequence: TGTGCCTTGCGCGTGGGGGCTTACGAGCAGTACTTC.

CDR3: CASSRTGQGGYEQYF. The CDR3 DNA is TGTGCCAGCAGCCGAACGGGACAGGGCGGGTACGAGCAGTACTTC. The chain couples TRBV27 to TRBJ2-7; 9 nucleotides align to TRBD1. The CDR3 totals 15 residues. Germline V gene sequence: CDR1 MNHEY, CDR2 SMNVEV (reference sequence). The junction had 10 bases not matched to a gene; V was cut back by 6 bases and J by 4 bases.

V gene TRBV28 combines with J gene TRBJ2-1; 8 bases match TRBD2. Germline values: CDR1 MDHEN, CDR2 SYDVKM. The CDR3 has 12 amino acids. V shed 11 bases and J 7 bases; nucleotides not matched to a gene: 7. CDR3 amino acids: CAGSGISNEQFF. As DNA, the CDR3 is TGTGCCGGTAGCGGGATTAGTAATGAGCAGTTCTTC.

This chain links TRBV7-2 with TRBJ1-2, with 12 bases that match TRBD1. The germline V gene encodes CDR1 SGHTA and CDR2 FQGNSA. The J segment lost 7 bases and the V segment lost 5 bases, leaving 5 bases of the junction unmatched. This CDR3 has 14 residues. The CDR3 sequence: CASSAGQGALGYTF. The CDR3 DNA sequence: TGTGCCAGCAGCGCGGGACAGGGGGCGCTTGGCTACACCTTC.

Worth noting for this clone: At one boundary the junction diverges from the germline segment, which might be a read error. V is TRBV7-3 and J is TRBJ2-3, with 13 nucleotides matching TRBD2. The germline V gene encodes CDR1 SGHTA and CDR2 FQGTGA. CDR3 length equals 16 residues. The CDR3 is CASSLGTSGNTDRQYF. The CDR3 DNA follows: TGTGCCAGCAGCTTAGGGACTAGCGGGAACACAGATAGGCAGTATTTT.

This chain uses TRBV7-9 with TRBJ1-3; D perhaps matches TRBD1 (5 bases). The length of the CDR3 is 15 residues. CDR1 and CDR2 (germline): SEHNR, FQNEAQ (reference sequence). With 4 bases removed from V and 0 bases from J, the gap between germline ends came to 10 bases. CDR3 loop: CASSSLRVSGNTIYF. CDR3 DNA sequence: TGTGCCAGCAGCTCCCTCAGGGTCTCTGGAAACACCATATATTTT.

The V call is TRBV5-1, the J call TRBJ2-1; 10 nucleotides line up with TRBD1. The CDR3 extends over 19 amino acids. V shed 0 bases, J shed 0 bases, and the junction held 9 bases outside the gene matches. Germline loops: CDR1 SGHRS, CDR2 YFSETQ. The CDR3 spells CASSLAGTGVFSSYNEQFF. The CDR3 DNA reads TGCGCCAGCAGCTTGGCCGGGACAGGGGTATTCAGCTCCTACAATGAGCAGTTCTTC.

The chain is built from TRBV9 and TRBJ2-1; 13 bases match TRBD2. This CDR3 region has 15 residues. CDR1 and CDR2 from the germline V gene are SGDLS and YYNGEE. V lost 4 bases and J lost 7; bases outside the gene matches: 5. The CDR3 DNA follows: TGTGCCAGCAGCATACTAGCGGGAGGGCCGAATGAGCAGTTCTTC. Translating it yields CASSILAGGPNEQFF.